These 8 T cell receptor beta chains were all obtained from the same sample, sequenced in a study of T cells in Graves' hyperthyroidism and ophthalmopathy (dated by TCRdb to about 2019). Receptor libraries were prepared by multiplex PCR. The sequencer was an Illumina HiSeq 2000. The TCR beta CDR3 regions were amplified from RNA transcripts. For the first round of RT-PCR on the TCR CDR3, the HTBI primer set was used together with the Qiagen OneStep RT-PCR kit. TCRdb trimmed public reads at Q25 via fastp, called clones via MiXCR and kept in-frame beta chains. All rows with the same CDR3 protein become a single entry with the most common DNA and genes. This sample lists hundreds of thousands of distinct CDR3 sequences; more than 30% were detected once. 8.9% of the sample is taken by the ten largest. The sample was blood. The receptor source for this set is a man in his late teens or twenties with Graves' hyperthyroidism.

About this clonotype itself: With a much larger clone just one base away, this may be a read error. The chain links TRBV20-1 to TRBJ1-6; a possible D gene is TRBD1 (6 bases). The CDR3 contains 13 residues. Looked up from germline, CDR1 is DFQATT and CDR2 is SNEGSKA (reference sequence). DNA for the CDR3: TGCAGTGCTAGAGAGGACAGAGGTTCACCCCCCCACTTT. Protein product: CSAREDRGSPPHF.

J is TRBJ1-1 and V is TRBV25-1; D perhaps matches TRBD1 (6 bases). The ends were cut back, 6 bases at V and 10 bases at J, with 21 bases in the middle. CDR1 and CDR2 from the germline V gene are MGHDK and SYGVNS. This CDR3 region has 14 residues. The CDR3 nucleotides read TGTGCCAGCAGCCCCGAAATCCTACAGGGTCGAGCTTTCTTT. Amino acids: CASSPEILQGRAFF.

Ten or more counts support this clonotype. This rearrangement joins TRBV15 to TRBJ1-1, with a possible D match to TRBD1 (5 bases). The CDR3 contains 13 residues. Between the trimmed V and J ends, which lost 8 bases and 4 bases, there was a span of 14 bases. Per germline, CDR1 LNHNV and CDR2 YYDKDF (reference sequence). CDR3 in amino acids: CATSPGATTEAFF. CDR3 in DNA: TGTGCCACCTCCCCCGGGGCGACCACTGAAGCTTTCTTT.

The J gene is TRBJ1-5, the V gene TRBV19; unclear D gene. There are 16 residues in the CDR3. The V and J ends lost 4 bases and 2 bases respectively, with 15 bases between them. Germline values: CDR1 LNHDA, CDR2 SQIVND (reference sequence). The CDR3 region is CASSTIGSWGNQPQHF. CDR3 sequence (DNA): TGTGCCAGTAGTACAATCGGGAGTTGGGGCAATCAGCCCCAGCATTTT.

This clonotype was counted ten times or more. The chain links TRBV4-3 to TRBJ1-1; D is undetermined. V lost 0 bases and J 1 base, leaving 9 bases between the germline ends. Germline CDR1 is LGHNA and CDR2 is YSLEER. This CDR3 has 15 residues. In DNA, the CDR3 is TGCGCCAGCAGCCAAGAACACACGAGGAACACTGAAGCTTTCTTT. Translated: CASSQEHTRNTEAFF.

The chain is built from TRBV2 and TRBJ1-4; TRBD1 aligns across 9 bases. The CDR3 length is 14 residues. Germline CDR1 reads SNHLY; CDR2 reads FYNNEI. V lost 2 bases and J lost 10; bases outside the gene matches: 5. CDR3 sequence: CASSETGGGGKLFF. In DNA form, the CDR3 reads TGTGCCAGCAGTGAAACAGGGGGCGGGGGAAAACTGTTTTTT. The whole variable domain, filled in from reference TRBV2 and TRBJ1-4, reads EPEVTQTPSHQVTQMGQEVILRCVPISNHLYFYWYRQILGQKVEFLVSFYNNEISEKSEIFDDQFSVERPDGSNFTLKIRSTKLEDSAMYFCASSETGGGGKLFFGSGTQLSVL.

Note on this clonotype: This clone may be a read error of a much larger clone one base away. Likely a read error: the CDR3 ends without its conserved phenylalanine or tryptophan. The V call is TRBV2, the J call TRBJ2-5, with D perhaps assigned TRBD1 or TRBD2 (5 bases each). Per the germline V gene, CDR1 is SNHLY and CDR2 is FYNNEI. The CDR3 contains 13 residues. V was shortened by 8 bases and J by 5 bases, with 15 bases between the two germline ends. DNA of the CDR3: TGTGCCAGCTGCCTCCGGGACCTGGAGACCCAGTACCTC. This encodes CASCLRDLETQYL.

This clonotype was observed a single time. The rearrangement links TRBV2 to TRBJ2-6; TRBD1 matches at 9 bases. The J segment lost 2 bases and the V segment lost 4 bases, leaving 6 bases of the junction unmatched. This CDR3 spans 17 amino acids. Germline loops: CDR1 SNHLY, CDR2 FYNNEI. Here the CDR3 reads CASSGTGAEAGANVLTF. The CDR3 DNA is TGTGCCAGCAGTGGGACAGGGGCAGAGGCTGGGGCCAACGTCCTGACTTTC. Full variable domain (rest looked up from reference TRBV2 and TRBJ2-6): EPEVTQTPSHQVTQMGQEVILRCVPISNHLYFYWYRQILGQKVEFLVSFYNNEISEKSEIFDDQFSVERPDGSNFTLKIRSTKLEDSAMYFCASSGTGAEAGANVLTFGAGSRLTVL.